Presented here are 22 T cell receptor beta chains from one specimen sequenced in a study of cytomegalovirus exposure and HLA in healthy donors. Libraries were prepared by immunoSEQ multiplex PCR; TCRdb keeps only in-frame clonotypes and omits some of them. The profile shows roughly 75,000 clones, approximately 93% of them singletons. Sequencing was performed on PBMCs. The receptors shown here come from a woman aged 18-29 years in good health and CMV-seropositive.

The chain has TRBV5-1 and TRBJ2-3; no definite D call. Trimming removed 2 bases from V and 0 bases from J, with 4 bases in between. In germline, CDR1 is SGHRS, CDR2 YFSETQ. This CDR3 is 13 amino acids long. CDR3 bases: TGCGCCAGCAGCTTCTCTAGCACAGATACGCAGTATTTT. Amino acids: CASSFSSTDTQYF.

This chain connects TRBV30 to TRBJ1-2, with a possible D match to TRBD1 (6 bases). The V and J ends lost 0 bases and 8 bases respectively, with 16 bases between them. Per the germline V gene, CDR1 is GTSNPN and CDR2 is SVGIG (reference sequence). The CDR3 is made up of 14 amino acids. DNA of the CDR3: TGTGCCTGGAGTGTACGGGGGGGCGCAAGAGGCTACACCTTC. As protein: CAWSVRGGARGYTF.

CDR3 sequence reads: CATSPSPGGEYEQYF. The CDR3 DNA is TGTGCCACCAGCCCCTCGCCAGGGGGCGAGTACGAGCAGTACTTC. V usage is TRBV15 and J usage is TRBJ2-7, with 8 bases matching TRBD1. The CDR3 is 15 amino acids. The germline V gene has CDR1 LNHNV and CDR2 YYDKDF (reference sequence). The ends lost 5 bases at V and 4 bases at J; junction bases unmatched: 10.

This rearrangement joins TRBV6-1 to TRBJ2-5; no firm D call. Germline lookup yields CDR1 MNHNS and CDR2 SASEGT. Trimming shortened V by 1 base and J by 5 bases, and 11 bases separated the two germline ends. CDR3 length: 14 amino acids. The CDR3 DNA reads as TGTGCCAGCAGTGAAGTCACCCCCCAGGAGACCCAGTACTTC. It translates to CASSEVTPQETQYF.

This chain joins TRBV9 and TRBJ1-3, with 7 bases matching TRBD1. Germline loops: CDR1 SGDLS, CDR2 YYNGEE. The V gene end was trimmed by 4 bases and the J gene end by 0 bases; junction bases not matched to a gene: 4. This CDR3 contains 15 residues. The CDR3, as DNA: TGTGCCAGCAGCACACAGGGGATCTCTGGAAACACCATATATTTT. Its protein is CASSTQGISGNTIYF. Complete variable domain (other parts from reference TRBV9 and TRBJ1-3): DSGVTQTPKHLITATGQRVTLRCSPRSGDLSVYWYQQSLDQGLQFLIQYYNGEERAKGNILERFSAQQFPDLHSELNLSSLELGDSALYFCASSTQGISGNTIYFGEGSWLTVV.

This chain links TRBV6-1 with TRBJ1-1; a weak D match, TRBD1 (5 bases). Between the trimmed V and J ends, which lost 4 bases and 3 bases, there was a span of 12 bases. Germline V gives CDR1 MNHNS, CDR2 SASEGT. This CDR3 contains 14 residues. The CDR3 here is CASSAQGIDTEAFF. The CDR3 region has the DNA TGTGCCAGCAGTGCCCAGGGTATAGACACTGAAGCTTTCTTT.

The chain combines TRBV29-1 with TRBJ2-1, with D possibly TRBD2 on 5 matching bases. CDR1 and CDR2 (germline): SQVTM, ANQGSEA. The CDR3 runs 19 residues. The V end was cut by 4 bases, the J end by 1 base, with 26 bases between. The DNA of the CDR3 is TGCAGCGTTGCGCCCCGGCGGCAAGCGGAACCCTCTTCCTACAATGAGCAGTTCTTC. Residues: CSVAPRRQAEPSSYNEQFF.

This chain links TRBV14 with TRBJ2-3; D is perhaps TRBD2 (5 bases). V was pared by 0 bases and J by 0 bases, with 13 bases between. The CDR3 extends over 17 amino acids. CDR1 is SGHDN and CDR2 is FVKESK in the germline V gene. The CDR3 loop is CASSQEPGGPSTDTQYF. The CDR3 coding sequence is TGTGCCAGCAGCCAAGAACCCGGAGGACCTAGCACAGATACGCAGTATTTT.

The gene calls are TRBV28 and TRBJ2-5, with unresolved D. Trimming cost V 7 bases and J 1 base, with 10 bases left between them. CDR3 length equals 13 residues. Germline V CDR1 and CDR2: MDHEN, SYDVKM. The CDR3 protein is CASTLNSQETQYF. Here the CDR3 DNA reads TGTGCCAGCACCCTAAATTCCCAAGAGACCCAGTACTTC.

The chain uses TRBV9 and TRBJ1-6; 10 nucleotides align to TRBD1. Germline assignment: CDR1 SGDLS and CDR2 YYNGEE. V shed 4 bases and J 5 bases; nucleotides not matched to a gene: 6. This CDR3 is built from 16 residues. The CDR3 DNA sequence: TGTGCCAGCAGCCCGCGAGGGACAGGGGATAATTCACCCCTCCACTTT. This sequence encodes CASSPRGTGDNSPLHF.

V gene TRBV5-1 combines with J gene TRBJ2-1; D perhaps matches TRBD2 (5 bases). This CDR3 has 15 residues. The germline V gene has CDR1 SGHRS and CDR2 YFSETQ. With 1 base removed from V and 5 bases from J, the gap between germline ends came to 13 bases. The CDR3 sequence: CASSLWESLDNEQFF. The DNA of the CDR3 is TGCGCCAGCAGCTTGTGGGAGAGCCTGGACAATGAGCAGTTCTTC.

The J gene is TRBJ2-3, the V gene TRBV7-3, with 7 nucleotides matching TRBD2. The trim removed 4 bases at V and 2 bases at J, leaving 6 bases unmatched. Germline assignment: CDR1 SGHTA and CDR2 FQGTGA. The CDR3 loop spans 15 amino acids. The CDR3 loop reads CASSSHSGNTDTQYF. Written as DNA, the CDR3 is TGTGCCAGCAGCTCCCACAGCGGGAACACAGATACGCAGTATTTT.

The chain joins TRBV9 to TRBJ1-2, with D unclear. The CDR3 is 13 amino acids. The V gene's germline CDR1 is SGDLS and CDR2 YYNGEE. V shed 0 bases and J shed 4 bases, with 7 bases lying between them. In nucleotides, the CDR3 is TGTGCCAGCAGCGTAGTACAGTCCTATGGCTACACCTTC. Translation gives CASSVVQSYGYTF.

The rearrangement links TRBV5-1 to TRBJ2-5, with TRBD1 matching 9 bases. This CDR3 spans 13 amino acids. Germline CDR1 is SGHRS and CDR2 is YFSETQ. V gave up 7 bases and J gave up 5 bases; unmatched junction bases: 6. The CDR3 spells CASAQGATETQYF. For the CDR3, the DNA is TGCGCCAGCGCACAGGGGGCAACGGAGACCCAGTACTTC.

The chain couples TRBV28 to TRBJ2-7; D call uncertain. V was cut by 3 bases and J by 2 bases, with 8 bases left in between. The V gene's germline CDR1 is MDHEN and CDR2 SYDVKM. The CDR3 is made up of 13 amino acids. CDR3 sequence (DNA): TGTGCCAGCAGTTTCAGCAGGCCCTACGAGCAGTACTTC. Its translation is CASSFSRPYEQYF.

The chain couples TRBV5-6 to TRBJ1-3, with D possibly TRBD1 on 6 matching bases. The length of the CDR3 is 16 residues. Per germline, CDR1 SGHDT and CDR2 YYEEEE. Trimming pared 4 bases from V and 2 bases from J, leaving 16 bases between. CDR3 sequence reads: CASSPLGGGTGNTIYF. The CDR3 nucleotides read TGTGCCAGCAGCCCCTTAGGGGGAGGGACTGGAAACACCATATATTTT. Based on the CDR3 plus reference TRBV5-6 and TRBJ1-3, the full variable domain is DAGVTQSPTHLIKTRGQQVTLRCSPKSGHDTVSWYQQALGQGPQFIFQYYEEEERQRGNFPDRFSGHQFPNYSSELNVNALLLGDSALYLCASSPLGGGTGNTIYFGEGSWLTVV.

This rearrangement joins TRBV9 to TRBJ2-3; 11 bases line up with TRBD2. Losses at the gene ends were 5 bases for V and 2 bases for J; bases not matched to a gene: 7. Germline CDR1 and CDR2: SGDLS and YYNGEE. The length of the CDR3 is 16 residues. The CDR3 DNA follows: TGTGCCAGCAGTGGGGGGACTAGCGGCCTCACAGATACGCAGTATTTT. Translation: CASSGGTSGLTDTQYF.

The rearrangement uses TRBV9 and TRBJ2-1; TRBD2 aligns across 8 bases. Germline V lookup: CDR1 SGDLS, CDR2 YYNGEE. V was clipped by 0 bases and J by 10 bases; unmatched bases: 3. The CDR3 totals 13 residues. The CDR3 region is CASSVAGGQEQFF. In nucleotides, the CDR3 is TGTGCCAGCAGCGTAGCGGGAGGGCAGGAGCAGTTCTTC.

This chain links TRBV27 with TRBJ1-2, with no clear D. The CDR3 consists of 12 residues. CDR1 MNHEY and CDR2 SMNVEV come from the germline V gene (reference sequence). V was shortened by 8 bases and J by 4 bases, with 11 bases between the two germline ends. The CDR3 loop reads CASPQTPYGYTF. CDR3 bases: TGTGCCAGCCCACAGACCCCCTATGGCTACACCTTC.

This chain connects TRBV15 to TRBJ1-5; a weak D match, TRBD1 (6 bases). Germline V gives CDR1 LNHNV, CDR2 YYDKDF (reference sequence). The CDR3 extends over 15 amino acids. V was shortened by 5 bases and J by 7 bases, with 18 bases between the two germline ends. CDR3 DNA sequence: TGTGCCACCAGCCCGGCCCCAGGGGAAAGCCAGCCCCAGCATTTT. This codes for CATSPAPGESQPQHF.

For the CDR3, the DNA is TGCGCCAGCAGCTTGGGGCAGGGGGTTACGGCTAATGAAAAACTGTTTTTT. Amino acid sequence: CASSLGQGVTANEKLFF. The rearrangement uses TRBV5-1 and TRBJ1-4, with 7 bases fitting TRBD1. V shed 0 bases, J shed 3 bases, and the junction held 8 bases outside the gene matches. CDR1 and CDR2 from the germline V gene are SGHRS and YFSETQ. CDR3 length: 17 residues.

This clone was picked up a small number of times. CDR3 coding DNA: TGTGCCAGCAGCTTTGCACTAGCGGGGCAAGAGACCCAGTACTTC. This translates into CASSFALAGQETQYF. V is TRBV7-6 and J is TRBJ2-5; 10 bases align to TRBD2. V trimming: 3 bases; J trimming: 2 bases; junction bases outside the gene matches: 3. CDR3 length: 15 amino acids. The germline V gene encodes CDR1 SGHVS and CDR2 FNYEAQ.